Listed below are T cell receptor beta chains from one sample, sequenced in a study of early T cells in non-severe SARS-CoV-2 infection. TCRdb itself ran the 5' RACE reads through MiXCR, one entry per CDR3 protein. The table lists 70,000 to 90,000 distinct CDR3 sequences, about 15% of them singletons, with 5.5% in the top ten. Sequencing used whole blood. These receptors were taken from an adult who was a healthcare worker with PCR-confirmed SARS-CoV-2 infection or an uninfected control (not recorded which). Each CDR3 is given with its conserved first and last residue. A D gene is named only where the DNA matches it firmly. Part of the rows lack a size; the others show once, few, many or a class for expanded clones.

d_call,clone_size,v_call,j_call,cdr3_nt,cdr3_aa
.,few,TRBV7-9,TRBJ2-7,TGTGCCAGCAGTCCTACAGGGAGTGGGTACGAGCAGTACTTC,CASSPTGSGYEQYF
TRBD1,.,TRBV24-1,TRBJ2-3,TGTGCCACCAGTGATTTAGGACAGGGGGCATCGGATACGCAGTATTTT,CATSDLGQGASDTQYF
.,.,TRBV9,TRBJ1-3,TGTGCCAGCAGCCCGGGGGACTCTGGAAACACCATATATTTT,CASSPGDSGNTIYF
.,few,TRBV7-9,TRBJ2-3,TGTGCCAGCAGCTACTCACCAAGAAGCACAGATACGCAGTATTTT,CASSYSPRSTDTQYF
TRBD2,many,TRBV7-3,TRBJ2-5,TGTGCCAGCAGCTTAGCGGGAGCTGGTGAGACCCAGTACTTC,CASSLAGAGETQYF
.,many,TRBV20-1,TRBJ1-2,TGCAGTGCTATACCCCAACAGAACTATGGCTACACCTTC,CSAIPQQNYGYTF
TRBD1,few,TRBV6-5,TRBJ1-2,TGTGCCAGCAGTTATACAGGACAGGCGGGCTACACCTTC,CASSYTGQAGYTF
TRBD2,few,TRBV20-1,TRBJ2-7,TGCAGTGCTAGTAATAGCGGGAGTCCCCCCTACGAGCAGTACTTC,CSASNSGSPPYEQYF
.,few,TRBV29-1,TRBJ2-1,TGCAGCGCTTCTAGCGACACCTACAATGAGCAGTTCTTC,CSASSDTYNEQFF
.,.,TRBV29-1,TRBJ2-5,TGCAGCGTTCAACGAGGACAGAACCAAGAGACCCAGTACTTC,CSVQRGQNQETQYF
.,.,TRBV4-1,TRBJ1-1,TGCGCCAGCAGCCAAGAATCCAGGTTCACTGAAGCTTTCTTT,CASSQESRFTEAFF
.,many,TRBV7-2,TRBJ2-3,TGTGCCAGCAGCTTCACTAAGACAGATACGCAGTATTTT,CASSFTKTDTQYF
.,.,TRBV6-1,TRBJ1-2,TGTGCCAGCAGGCACCCCTTTTCATCCGCTCGCTACACCTTC,CASRHPFSSARYTF
.,.,TRBV20-1,TRBJ1-6,TGCAGTGCTACAGACCGCCCTCTGTATTCACCCCTCCACTTT,CSATDRPLYSPLHF
.,.,TRBV9,TRBJ2-7,TGTGCCAGCAGCGTAGTTAGCGGCTACGAGCAGTACTTC,CASSVVSGYEQYF
.,many,TRBV2,TRBJ2-3,TGTGCCAGCAGAGACGGGACGCAAACAGATACGCAGTATTTT,CASRDGTQTDTQYF
.,.,TRBV7-2,TRBJ2-3,TGTGCCAGCCGGGCAAGCACAGATACGCAGTATTTT,CASRASTDTQYF
.,.,TRBV28,TRBJ2-5,TGTGCCAGCAGTGATAGGGGTCGTGAGACCCAGTACTTC,CASSDRGRETQYF
.,.,TRBV12-3/TRBV12-4,TRBJ2-1,TGTGCCAGCAGGTCCACGGGAGCTCCTAATGAGCAGTTCTTC,CASRSTGAPNEQFF
TRBD2,.,TRBV18,TRBJ2-1,TGTGCCAGCTCACCAATTAGCGGGAGTCCCTACAATGAGCAGTTCTTC,CASSPISGSPYNEQFF
.,many,TRBV3-1,TRBJ2-5,TGTGCCAGCAGCCAAGTAGTTGAGACCCAGTACTTC,CASSQVVETQYF
.,.,TRBV11-2,TRBJ2-3,TGTGCCAGCAGCTCGGCGGCGTCTGATACGCAGTATTTT,CASSSAASDTQYF
.,few,TRBV20-1,TRBJ1-1,TGCAGTGCCCGCCTTGTAGATGTAGCTTTCTTT,CSARLVDVAFF
TRBD2,few,TRBV29-1,TRBJ2-1,TGCAGCTTTGCTAGCGGGAATGGCAATGAGCAGTTCTTC,CSFASGNGNEQFF
TRBD2,few,TRBV9,TRBJ2-3,TGTGCCAGCAGCGAGACTAGCGGGTTCACAGATACGCAGTATTTT,CASSETSGFTDTQYF
.,few,TRBV20-1,TRBJ2-4,TGCAGTGCCTTAGCGGCCAAAAACATTCAGTACTTC,CSALAAKNIQYF
TRBD2,few,TRBV6-2/TRBV6-3,TRBJ2-1,TGTGCCAGCACCGGTGGGACTAGTGCAAATGAGCAGTTCTTC,CASTGGTSANEQFF
TRBD2,.,TRBV5-1,TRBJ2-3,TGCGCCAGCAGCGTAGGACTAGCGGGTCCCCCCACAGATACGCAGTATTTT,CASSVGLAGPPTDTQYF
.,.,TRBV7-8,TRBJ2-5,TGTGCCAGCAGCCCGCGGAGGGAAGAGACCCAGTACTTC,CASSPRREETQYF
TRBD2,few,TRBV28,TRBJ2-3,TGTGCCAGCAAGTCGCTTTGGGGTAGCAAGCGGGATAGCACAGATACGCAGTATTTT,CASKSLWGSKRDSTDTQYF
.,.,TRBV11-2,TRBJ2-7,TGTGCCAGCAGCTTTTCCGGCTCCTACGAGCAGTACTTC,CASSFSGSYEQYF
.,few,TRBV7-9,TRBJ2-7,TGTGCCAGCAGCTCTGGACAGCCCTACGAGCAGTACTTC,CASSSGQPYEQYF
.,many,TRBV3-1,TRBJ2-4,TGTGCCAGCAGCCGAAGCACCCACAACATTCAGTACTTC,CASSRSTHNIQYF
TRBD2,.,TRBV6-1,TRBJ2-3,TGTGCCAGCAGTGCGGAGAGCGGGAAAGGGACAGATACGCAGTATTTT,CASSAESGKGTDTQYF
.,many,TRBV10-2,TRBJ2-1,TGCGCCAGCAGTGTTGGGGGTAGGTCCGTGAATGAGCAGTTCTTC,CASSVGGRSVNEQFF
TRBD1,many,TRBV19,TRBJ2-3,TGTGCCAGTAGTCCGTGGACAGGAAGATACATGGATACGCAGTATTTT,CASSPWTGRYMDTQYF
.,.,TRBV10-2,TRBJ1-2,TGCGCCAGCACCTCCAACGCCTATAACTATGGCTACACCTTC,CASTSNAYNYGYTF
TRBD1,.,TRBV20-1,TRBJ1-1,TGCAGTGCTAGAGATGGGGACAGGAAAGCTTTCTTT,CSARDGDRKAFF
.,few,TRBV6-2/TRBV6-3,TRBJ2-4,TGTGCCAGCACCGAGATAGCCAAAAACATTCAGTACTTC,CASTEIAKNIQYF
.,few,TRBV10-3,TRBJ2-7,TGTGCCATCAGGGGCGGGAACTACGAGCAGTACTTC,CAIRGGNYEQYF
.,.,TRBV28,TRBJ2-5,TGTGCCAGCAGTTTACCAGAATACCAGACCCAGTACTTC,CASSLPEYQTQYF
.,.,TRBV4-1,TRBJ1-1,TGCGCCAGCAGCCAAGATCTGTCCGGGTACACTGAAGCTTTCTTT,CASSQDLSGYTEAFF
.,many,TRBV24-1,TRBJ1-5,TGTGCCACCAGTGGTCGAGCCGATCAGCCCCAGCATTTT,CATSGRADQPQHF
.,.,TRBV4-1,TRBJ2-7,TGCGCCAGCAGTGGAATGGCAGGGCGGTCCTACGAGCAGTACTTC,CASSGMAGRSYEQYF
.,few,TRBV11-2,TRBJ2-7,TGTGCCAGCAGCTTACCAACGGGGAGATCGTACTACGAGCAGTACTTC,CASSLPTGRSYYEQYF
.,many,TRBV28,TRBJ2-6,TGTGCCAGCTGGTCGGTGGGCGAATCTGGGGCCAACGTCCTGACTTTC,CASWSVGESGANVLTF